This record concerns one TCR beta chain sequence. The data are from a study of control samples from healthy donors and cancer patients. The ends lost 2 bases at V and 1 base at J; junction bases unmatched: 9. CDR1 and CDR2 (germline): MNHNS, SASEGT. There are 18 residues in the CDR3. Sequenced by immunoSEQ multiplex PCR; TCRdb stores in-frame clones only, minus some. In the table there are roughly 80,000 clones, about 88% of which are singletons. Material: blood. The TCR originated in a woman between 45 and 65 years old in good health. This chain joins TRBV6-1 and TRBJ2-7; TRBD1 matches 12 bases. In DNA, the CDR3 is TGTGCCAGCAGTGAAAGGGACAGGGGGCTTGCCCTATCCTACGAGCAGTACTTC. Its translation: CASSERDRGLALSYEQYF.